The subject of this entry is one TCR beta chain. The antigen is unknown. At one of its ends the junction is not consistent with the germline gene, which may arise from a read error. One entry per CDR3 protein, called by TCRdb with MiXCR from the PCR reads. Here the sample spans approximately 16,000 distinct CDR3 sequences, under 55% being singletons. Time point described: before preoperative PTX-NDP chemotherapy. Before surgery, patients were given preoperative paclitaxel-nedaplatin chemotherapy. The CDR3 contains 11 residues. The data stem from a study of esophageal squamous cell carcinoma under preoperative chemotherapy. General study points: Tumor-infiltrating lymphocytes showed no significant post-chemotherapy TCR diversity increase, unlike peripheral T cells.

This sequence originates from a human donor with esophageal squamous cell carcinoma. The donor label of this sample is uncertain. The chain recombines TRBV12-3 or TRBV12-4 with TRBJ2-7, with TRBD1 matching 8 bases. Collection of the sample occurred from a patient given preoperative chemotherapy. CDR3 sequence (DNA): TGTGCCAGCAGTCACCTGGACAGGGTTTCTTTC. This sequence encodes CASSHLDRVSF.